These T cell receptor beta chains were read from a single sample in a study of CD8 T cells in Susac syndrome. Via MiXCR, TCRdb re-called the immunoSEQ multiplex PCR reads, giving one row per CDR3 protein. The repertoire holds approximately 190,000 distinct CDR3 sequences, with around 95% as singletons. Material for sequencing was CD8+ T cells from PBMCs. These receptors were taken from a human donor with Susac syndrome. Both conserved end residues are part of each CDR3. The D gene is left open where the match is weak. Rows may omit the clone size; those that give it use once, few, many or a size class.

J gene	D gene	V gene	clone size	CDR3 protein	CDR3 DNA
TRBJ1-5	TRBD1	TRBV29-1	NA	CSVEDRLDRGLGPQHF	TGCAGCGTTGAAGATCGGCTTGACAGGGGCTTGGGGCCCCAGCATTTT
TRBJ2-3	NA	TRBV11-1	NA	CASSERRGFPDTQYF	TGTGCCAGCAGCGAGAGGCGGGGCTTCCCAGATACGCAGTATTTT
TRBJ1-5	NA	TRBV28	NA	CASSFGDIGVNQPQHF	TGTGCCAGCAGTTTTGGGGACATCGGGGTGAATCAGCCCCAGCATTTT
TRBJ2-2	NA	TRBV9	NA	CASSSRGDTGELFF	TGTGCCAGCAGCTCCCGCGGGGACACCGGGGAGCTGTTTTTT
TRBJ1-6	NA	TRBV20-1	NA	CSARGSSYNSPLHF	TGCAGTGCTAGAGGGAGCTCCTATAATTCACCCCTCCACTTT
TRBJ1-1	NA	TRBV9	NA	CASSLGDRITEAFF	TGTGCCAGCAGTCTAGGGGACCGGATCACTGAAGCTTTCTTT
TRBJ2-7	TRBD2	TRBV4-1	NA	CASSQTWTSGPSYEQYF	TGCGCCAGCAGCCAAACCTGGACTAGCGGCCCTTCCTACGAGCAGTACTTC
TRBJ1-2	TRBD1	TRBV9	NA	CASSSDREDTYGYTF	TGTGCCAGCAGCTCAGACAGGGAGGATACCTATGGCTACACCTTC
TRBJ2-6	NA	TRBV19	NA	CASSSRVSGANVLTF	TGTGCCAGTAGCTCCAGGGTATCTGGGGCCAACGTCCTGACTTTC
TRBJ2-5	NA	TRBV11-2	NA	CASSLQRETQYF	TGTGCCAGCAGCTTACAGCGGGAGACCCAGTACTTC
TRBJ1-2	TRBD1	TRBV12-3/TRBV12-4	NA	CASSAGTGDGYTF	TGTGCCAGCAGTGCCGGGACAGGGGATGGCTACACCTTC
TRBJ1-3	NA	TRBV6-5	NA	CASSYYNIDSGNTIYF	TGTGCCAGCAGTTACTACAACATCGACTCTGGAAACACCATATATTTT
TRBJ2-3	NA	TRBV4-1	NA	CASSHLGLPTDTQYF	TGCGCCAGCAGCCATTTGGGACTCCCCACAGATACGCAGTATTTT
TRBJ2-1	NA	TRBV2	NA	CASSGTFTGDEQFF	TGTGCCAGCAGTGGCACGTTTACTGGGGATGAGCAGTTCTTC
TRBJ2-7	NA	TRBV20-1	NA	CSARDYETVSYEQYF	TGCAGTGCTAGAGATTATGAGACAGTCTCCTACGAGCAGTACTTC
TRBJ1-4	NA	TRBV27	NA	CASSPYTGPHPFNEKLFF	TGTGCCAGCAGTCCCTATACCGGGCCTCACCCCTTTAATGAAAAACTGTTTTTT
TRBJ2-1	TRBD2	TRBV12-3/TRBV12-4	NA	CASSPSGRREQFF	TGTGCCAGCAGTCCCAGCGGGAGGAGGGAGCAGTTCTTC
TRBJ2-3	NA	TRBV20-1	NA	CSARPTPNTDTQYF	TGCAGTGCTAGACCAACCCCCAACACAGATACGCAGTATTTT
TRBJ2-1	NA	TRBV30	NA	CAWRTYNEQFF	TGTGCCTGGCGTACCTACAATGAGCAGTTCTTC
TRBJ2-1	TRBD1	TRBV7-3	NA	CASSGDRGANNEQFF	TGTGCCAGCAGCGGGGACAGGGGCGCAAACAATGAGCAGTTCTTC
TRBJ2-1	TRBD1	TRBV24-1	NA	CATSDPRTGGHNEQFF	TGTGCCACCAGTGATCCCCGGACAGGGGGCCACAATGAGCAGTTCTTC
TRBJ2-1	NA	TRBV15	NA	CATSPLDYNEQFF	TGTGCCACCAGTCCCCTAGACTACAATGAGCAGTTCTTC
TRBJ2-3	NA	TRBV7-3	NA	CASSLAAAGSDTQYF	TGTGCCAGCAGCTTAGCGGCGGCCGGGTCAGATACGCAGTATTTT
TRBJ2-7	NA	TRBV4-1	NA	CASSPGADYEQYF	TGCGCCAGCAGCCCCGGGGCAGATTACGAGCAGTACTTC
TRBJ2-3	TRBD1	TRBV7-8	NA	CASSLGTGALTDTQYF	TGTGCCAGCAGCTTAGGGACAGGGGCTTTGACAGATACGCAGTATTTT
TRBJ2-3	NA	TRBV7-9	NA	CASSRVEDTQYF	TGTGCCAGCAGCCGAGTTGAAGATACGCAGTATTTT
TRBJ1-5	TRBD1	TRBV6-5	NA	CASSYSSRGHQPQHF	TGTGCCAGCAGTTACTCGAGCAGGGGGCACCAGCCCCAGCATTTT
TRBJ1-4	NA	TRBV4-2	NA	CASSQEALVFF	TGTGCCAGCAGCCAAGAGGCCCTGGTGTTTTTT
TRBJ1-5	NA	TRBV4-1	NA	CASSQSPQNNQPQHF	TGCGCCAGCAGCCAATCACCCCAGAACAATCAGCCCCAGCATTTT
TRBJ2-3	NA	TRBV7-8	NA	CASSLSARFPEDTQYF	TGTGCCAGCAGCTTATCCGCCAGGTTTCCTGAGGATACGCAGTATTTT
TRBJ2-1	NA	TRBV24-1	once	CATSDLNGNNEQFF	TGTGCCACCAGTGATTTGAACGGAAACAATGAGCAGTTCTTC
TRBJ1-2	TRBD1	TRBV12-3/TRBV12-4	NA	CASSSPGTAVYGYTF	TGTGCCAGCAGTTCCCCCGGGACAGCAGTCTATGGCTACACCTTC
TRBJ1-1	NA	TRBV27	once	CASSQGRLLEAFF	TGTGCCAGCAGTCAGGGGCGGTTGTTGGAAGCTTTCTTT
TRBJ2-1	TRBD1	TRBV13	NA	CASSPTGGEANEQFF	TGTGCCAGCAGCCCGACAGGGGGGGAAGCCAATGAGCAGTTCTTC
TRBJ2-6	NA	TRBV29-1	NA	CSADSGTGANVLTF	TGCAGCGCGGACTCAGGGACTGGGGCCAACGTCCTGACTTTC
TRBJ2-2	TRBD2	TRBV20-1	NA	CSARVSWEGLRTGELFF	TGCAGTGCTAGAGTTTCGTGGGAGGGCTTGAGAACCGGGGAGCTGTTTTTT
TRBJ2-7	TRBD1	TRBV5-1	NA	CASSSSTGGSYEQYF	TGCGCCAGCAGCTCATCGACAGGGGGCTCCTACGAGCAGTACTTC
TRBJ2-5	TRBD2	TRBV13	NA	CASSERGGQETQYF	TGTGCCAGCAGCGAGCGGGGGGGCCAAGAGACCCAGTACTTC
TRBJ2-7	NA	TRBV6-5	NA	CASSYSGYHEQYF	TGTGCCAGCAGTTACTCAGGGTACCACGAGCAGTACTTC
TRBJ2-7	NA	TRBV20-1	NA	CSAPLDSSYEQYF	TGCAGTGCTCCTTTGGACAGTTCCTACGAGCAGTACTTC
TRBJ2-6	NA	TRBV7-9	NA	CASSVYSSGANVLTF	TGTGCCAGCAGCGTTTATAGCTCTGGGGCCAACGTCCTGACTTTC
TRBJ1-2	NA	TRBV24-1	NA	CATSEADYYGYTF	TGTGCCACCAGTGAAGCAGATTACTATGGCTACACCTTC
TRBJ2-1	NA	TRBV12-3/TRBV12-4	NA	CASTSRGVQTGTEQFF	TGTGCCAGCACCTCCCGCGGGGTCCAGACCGGTACGGAGCAGTTCTTC
TRBJ1-1	NA	TRBV4-1	NA	CASSQVQGSTEAFF	TGCGCCAGCAGCCAAGTTCAGGGATCCACTGAAGCTTTCTTT
TRBJ2-1	TRBD2	TRBV29-1	NA	CSVGGSPRVNEQFF	TGCAGCGTGGGGGGGTCCCCTAGGGTCAATGAGCAGTTCTTC
TRBJ1-4	NA	TRBV6-5	NA	CASSYKSGRENEKLFF	TGTGCCAGCAGTTATAAGTCGGGCAGGGAGAATGAAAAACTGTTTTTT
TRBJ2-1	TRBD2	TRBV9	NA	CASQRPGGNNEQFF	TGTGCCAGCCAGCGACCGGGAGGGAACAATGAGCAGTTCTTC
TRBJ1-5	TRBD1	TRBV20-1	NA	CSASRQGEQPQHF	TGCAGTGCTAGTCGACAGGGGGAACAGCCCCAGCATTTT
TRBJ2-2	NA	TRBV7-6	NA	CASSLNQLTGELFF	TGTGCCAGCAGCTTAAATCAGCTCACCGGGGAGCTGTTTTTT
TRBJ1-2	TRBD1	TRBV6-5	NA	CASSYAGTVVENGYTF	TGTGCCAGCAGTTATGCCGGGACAGTAGTGGAAAATGGCTACACCTTC
TRBJ2-7	TRBD2	TRBV27	NA	CASTSGTSGYEQYF	TGTGCCAGCACCTCAGGGACTAGCGGGTACGAGCAGTACTTC
TRBJ2-3	NA	TRBV9	NA	CASSVDGGHRTDTQYF	TGTGCCAGCAGCGTAGACGGGGGCCATCGCACAGATACGCAGTATTTT
TRBJ2-7	TRBD1	TRBV29-1	NA	CSVGGTGDSYEQYF	TGCAGCGTAGGGGGAACAGGGGACTCCTACGAGCAGTACTTC
TRBJ2-6	NA	TRBV7-3	NA	CASDLNGSGANVLTF	TGTGCCAGCGACTTAAACGGGTCCGGGGCCAACGTCCTGACTTTC
TRBJ1-1	NA	TRBV29-1	NA	CSAGGGLGTEAFF	TGCAGCGCTGGGGGGGGGCTTGGGACTGAAGCTTTCTTT
TRBJ1-1	NA	TRBV7-9	NA	CASSPPLGRQEAFF	TGTGCCAGCAGCCCACCGTTAGGCAGGCAAGAAGCTTTCTTT
TRBJ2-3	NA	TRBV29-1	NA	CSVEAGVADTQYF	TGCAGCGTTGAAGCGGGAGTCGCAGATACGCAGTATTTT
TRBJ2-7	NA	TRBV20-1	NA	CSARDLGTYEQYF	TGCAGTGCTAGAGACTTGGGTACCTACGAGCAGTACTTC
TRBJ1-2	TRBD1	TRBV30	NA	CAWSVGPGGYGYTF	TGTGCCTGGAGTGTAGGCCCAGGGGGCTATGGCTACACCTTC